This TCR beta chain was found in a study of blood T cell repertoires in COVID-19. On the study more broadly: Sites across the United States, Italy and Spain contributed samples from acute and convalescent COVID-19.

Source study methods: Estimated nucleated cell counts came from reference gene primer amplification. Assay: immunoSEQ multiplex PCR; the TCRdb copy retains only in-frame clones and omits some. The V and J calls and clone size come from that table; D and trimming were worked out from the DNA. Of some 330,000 clones listed, 75% to 90% are singletons. Trimming left V 5 bases short and J 8 bases short, with 18 bases between. Looked up from germline, CDR1 is SNHLY and CDR2 is FYNNEI. The CDR3 sequence is 15 residues long. The clonotype was recovered from a woman aged 50 to 60 who had recovered from COVID-19. What was sequenced was PBMCs or T cells enriched from blood (not recorded which). This rearrangement joins TRBV2 to TRBJ1-4; tentatively, D is TRBD1 (5 bases). In DNA form, the CDR3 reads TGTGCCAGCAGTCCCAGTGGCGGTGGACACGAAAAACTGTTTTTT. Its translation is CASSPSGGGHEKLFF.